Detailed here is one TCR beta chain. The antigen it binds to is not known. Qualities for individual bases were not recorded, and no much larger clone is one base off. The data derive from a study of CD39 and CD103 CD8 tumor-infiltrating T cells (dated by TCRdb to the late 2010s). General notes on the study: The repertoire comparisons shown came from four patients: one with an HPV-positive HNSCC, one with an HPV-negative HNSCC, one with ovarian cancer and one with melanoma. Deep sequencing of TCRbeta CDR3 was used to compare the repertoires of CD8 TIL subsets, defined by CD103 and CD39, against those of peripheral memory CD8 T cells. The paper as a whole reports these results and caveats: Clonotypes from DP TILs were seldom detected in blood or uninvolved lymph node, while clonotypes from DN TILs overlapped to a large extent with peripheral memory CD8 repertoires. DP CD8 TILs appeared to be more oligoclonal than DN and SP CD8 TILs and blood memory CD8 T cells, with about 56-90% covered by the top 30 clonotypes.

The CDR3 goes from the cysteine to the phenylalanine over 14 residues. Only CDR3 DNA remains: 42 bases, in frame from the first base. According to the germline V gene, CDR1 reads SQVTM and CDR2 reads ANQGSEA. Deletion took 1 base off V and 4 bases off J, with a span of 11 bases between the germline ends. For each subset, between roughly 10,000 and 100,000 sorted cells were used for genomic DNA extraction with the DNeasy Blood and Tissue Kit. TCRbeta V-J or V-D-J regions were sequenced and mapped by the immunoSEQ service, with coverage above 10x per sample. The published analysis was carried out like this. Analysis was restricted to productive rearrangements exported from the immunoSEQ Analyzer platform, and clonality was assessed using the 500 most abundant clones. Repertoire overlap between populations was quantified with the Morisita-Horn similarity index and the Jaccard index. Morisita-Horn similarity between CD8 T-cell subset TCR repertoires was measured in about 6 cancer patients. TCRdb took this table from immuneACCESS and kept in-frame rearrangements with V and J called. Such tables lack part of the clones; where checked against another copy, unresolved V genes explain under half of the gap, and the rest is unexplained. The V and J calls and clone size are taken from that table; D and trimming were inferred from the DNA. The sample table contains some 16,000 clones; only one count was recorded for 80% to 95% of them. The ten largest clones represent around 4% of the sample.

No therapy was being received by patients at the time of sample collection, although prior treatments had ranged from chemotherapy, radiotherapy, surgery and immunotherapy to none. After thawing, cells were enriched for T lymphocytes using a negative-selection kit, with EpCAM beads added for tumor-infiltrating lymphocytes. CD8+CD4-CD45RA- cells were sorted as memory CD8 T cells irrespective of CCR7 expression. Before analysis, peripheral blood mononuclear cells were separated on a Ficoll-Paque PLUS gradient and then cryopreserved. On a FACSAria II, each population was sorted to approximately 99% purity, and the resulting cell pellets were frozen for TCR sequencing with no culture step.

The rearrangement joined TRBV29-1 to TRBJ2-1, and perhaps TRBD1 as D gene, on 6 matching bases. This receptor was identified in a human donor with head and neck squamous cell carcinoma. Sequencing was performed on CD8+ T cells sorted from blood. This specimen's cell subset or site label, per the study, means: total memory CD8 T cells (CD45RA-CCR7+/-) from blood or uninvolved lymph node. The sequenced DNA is TGCAGCGTTGAAGGGACAGTAGGGTACAATGAGCAGTTCTTC. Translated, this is CSVEGTVGYNEQFF.